The 29 T cell receptor beta chains below were found in one sample sequenced in a study of early T cells in non-severe SARS-CoV-2 infection. TCRdb ran MiXCR on the 5' RACE reads and lists one entry per CDR3 protein. The data show 81,000 or so distinct CDR3 sequences, approximately 12% seen once. Material for sequencing was whole blood. The receptors were gathered from an adult who was a healthcare worker with PCR-confirmed SARS-CoV-2 infection or an uninfected control (not recorded which).

This clonotype is classed as medium-sized. CDR3 bases: TGTGCCAGCAGCTTGACTAGAGAGCAGTTCTTC. This codes for CASSLTREQFF. The V call is TRBV11-2, the J call TRBJ2-1; possibly TRBD2 for D (6 bases). This CDR3 region has 11 residues. The V gene's germline CDR1 is SGHAT and CDR2 FQNNGV. Between the trimmed V and J ends, which lost 3 bases and 10 bases, there was a span of 7 bases.

This clonotype appeared many times. DNA of the CDR3: TGTGCCAGTATTCCAAGGGGACACCTCAATGAGCAGTTCTTC. Protein sequence: CASIPRGHLNEQFF. The chain combines TRBV19 with TRBJ2-1; a possible D gene is TRBD1 (6 bases). The ends were cut back, 7 bases at V and 6 bases at J, with 16 bases in the middle. Germline assignment: CDR1 LNHDA and CDR2 SQIVND (reference sequence). The CDR3 consists of 14 residues.

There are a few counts of this clonotype. The chain joins TRBV7-2 to TRBJ2-7; D uncertain. The V end lost 4 bases, the J end lost 4 bases, and 8 bases lay between the germline ends. This CDR3 has 12 residues. From germline, CDR1 is SGHTA and CDR2 FQGNSA. The CDR3 sequence is CASSYAGYEQYF. DNA for the CDR3: TGTGCCAGCAGCTATGCCGGTTACGAGCAGTACTTC.

This clonotype was counted ten times or more. This rearrangement joins TRBV28 to TRBJ2-1; D unresolved. Looked up from germline, CDR1 is MDHEN and CDR2 is SYDVKM. V lost 5 bases and J 11 bases, leaving 13 bases between the germline ends. This CDR3 is built from 12 residues. CDR3 DNA sequence: TGTGCCAGCAGTCTATCCCGGCGGCAGCAGTTCTTC. This sequence encodes CASSLSRRQQFF.

The rearrangement links TRBV29-1 to TRBJ2-2; 7 nucleotides match TRBD2. V gave up 5 bases and J gave up 7 bases; unmatched junction bases: 7. This CDR3 comprises 13 residues. Germline V CDR1 and CDR2: SQVTM, ANQGSEA. As DNA, the CDR3 is TGCAGCGTTCTTCGTGGGAGGGGCGGGGAGCTGTTTTTT. It is translated as CSVLRGRGGELFF.

This clonotype was found many times. The rearrangement uses TRBV5-6 and TRBJ1-6; D ambiguous. Germline V CDR1 and CDR2: SGHDT, YYEEEE. The V and J ends lost 2 bases and 8 bases respectively, with 5 bases between them. CDR3 length equals 12 residues. The CDR3, as DNA: TGTGCCAGCAGCTTTTCGGATTCACCCCTCCACTTT. Its translation is CASSFSDSPLHF.

This clonotype has only a few counts. V gene TRBV28 combines with J gene TRBJ2-7; 9 positions agree with TRBD2. V lost 7 bases and J lost 7; bases outside the gene matches: 17. The CDR3 contains 16 residues. Germline lookup yields CDR1 MDHEN and CDR2 SYDVKM. The CDR3 nucleotides are TGTGCCAGCACTCGAGAGAGCGGGAGGTACTCTAGAGAGCAGTACTTC. It codes for CASTRESGRYSREQYF.

Many counts were recorded for this clonotype. The gene calls are TRBV7-6 and TRBJ2-4; 10 bases map to TRBD2. From germline, CDR1 is SGHVS and CDR2 FNYEAQ. The CDR3 spans 19 residues. Trimming took 5 bases from V and 0 from J; bases not matched to a gene: 13. The DNA for the CDR3 is TGTGCCAGCAGCCCGGAGGTTAGCGGGAGGCCCCTAGCCAAAAACATTCAGTACTTC. It is translated as CASSPEVSGRPLAKNIQYF.

The table lists this clonotype with a few counts. The chain is built from TRBV5-4 and TRBJ2-2; 8 nucleotides match TRBD1. J was trimmed by 1 base and V by 2 bases; bases with no gene match: 4. This CDR3 is built from 16 residues. Germline V gene sequence: CDR1 SGHNT, CDR2 YYREEE (reference sequence). CDR3: CASSFAGTGNTGELFF. The CDR3 DNA reads TGTGCCAGCAGCTTCGCCGGGACAGGGAACACCGGGGAGCTGTTTTTT.

The chain recombines TRBV7-2 with TRBJ2-1; a weak D match, TRBD2 (6 bases). Trimming left V 1 base short and J 10 bases short, with 17 bases between. The CDR3 totals 15 residues. Germline assignment: CDR1 SGHTA and CDR2 FQGNSA. The CDR3, as DNA: TGTGCCAGCAGCTTAGTCGCGACTAGGTCCCAGGAGCAGTTCTTC. It specifies CASSLVATRSQEQFF.

This clonotype was seen at least ten times. The rearrangement uses TRBV20-1 and TRBJ1-2, with D uncertain. Germline loops: CDR1 DFQATT, CDR2 SNEGSKA (reference sequence). Trimming took off 5 bases at V and 8 bases at J, with 15 bases between the two ends. The CDR3 covers 12 residues. CDR3 loop: CSAPPWGQGYTF. In DNA, the CDR3 is TGCAGTGCTCCCCCTTGGGGTCAAGGCTACACCTTC.

The chain employs TRBV29-1 and TRBJ1-2; D is unresolved. Trimming left V 7 bases short and J 5 bases short, with 14 bases between. CDR1 and CDR2 (germline): SQVTM, ANQGSEA. This CDR3 is 12 amino acids long. The CDR3 loop reads CSAEVPSYGYTF. In nucleotides, the CDR3 is TGCAGCGCGGAGGTCCCCTCATATGGCTACACCTTC.

This clonotype was detected ten times or more. The chain combines TRBV10-2 with TRBJ2-3; TRBD2 agrees at 8 bases. V dropped 4 bases and J dropped 4; count of bases not matched to a gene: 7. CDR3 length: 15 residues. Germline loops: CDR1 WSHSY, CDR2 SAAADI. The chain's CDR3 is CASSAAAGASDTQYF. CDR3 coding DNA: TGCGCCAGCAGTGCGGCAGCGGGAGCTTCAGATACGCAGTATTTT.

The V call is TRBV20-1, the J call TRBJ2-1; 14 nucleotides agree with TRBD2. Germline trimming cut 8 bases from V and 16 bases from J; bases unmatched to any gene: 16. The CDR3 consists of 14 residues. Germline loops: CDR1 DFQATT, CDR2 SNEGSKA (reference sequence). The CDR3 is CSSPQHGTSGSCFF. CDR3 sequence (DNA): TGCAGTTCCCCACAACACGGGACTAGCGGGAGTTGTTTCTTC.

This clonotype occurred many times. The DNA of the CDR3 is TGTGCCAGCACCATTCGACAGGGTACTTACAATGAGCAGTTCTTC. Amino acid sequence: CASTIRQGTYNEQFF. V gene TRBV28 combines with J gene TRBJ2-1; 7 bases agree with TRBD1. V shed 7 bases and J 4 bases; nucleotides not matched to a gene: 10. The CDR3 is 15 residues long. The V gene's germline CDR1 is MDHEN and CDR2 SYDVKM.

The chain combines TRBV11-2 with TRBJ2-3; 8 bases are shared with TRBD2. V was pared by 6 bases and J by 4 bases, with 12 bases of the junction left unmatched. Germline V CDR1 and CDR2: SGHAT, FQNNGV. The CDR3 runs 16 residues. The CDR3 loop is CASSPLAGTGADTQYF. CDR3 DNA sequence: TGTGCCAGCAGTCCATTAGCGGGGACGGGGGCAGATACGCAGTATTTT.

This clonotype has only a few counts. The V gene is TRBV7-9, the J gene TRBJ1-1, with D unresolved. The ends were cut back, 5 bases at V and 7 bases at J, with 20 bases in the middle. Germline loops: CDR1 SEHNR, CDR2 FQNEAQ (reference sequence). The CDR3 loop spans 15 amino acids. CDR3 sequence: CASSAAGFRLGEAFF. In DNA, the CDR3 is TGTGCCAGCAGCGCGGCGGGGTTCCGGTTAGGTGAAGCTTTCTTT.

The chain recombines TRBV5-4 with TRBJ2-1; D is perhaps TRBD1 or TRBD2 (5 bases each). CDR1 is SGHNT and CDR2 is YYREEE in the germline V gene (reference sequence). V was pared by 4 bases and J by 9 bases, with 17 bases between. The CDR3 spans 14 residues. In DNA form, the CDR3 reads TGTGCCAGCAGCGGACGGGGCTGGAGCGGTGAGCAGTTCTTC. It codes for CASSGRGWSGEQFF.

This clonotype was found a few times. This chain links TRBV29-1 with TRBJ1-1; no definite D call. Germline V gene sequence: CDR1 SQVTM, CDR2 ANQGSEA. CDR3 length: 9 residues. V lost 2 bases and J 5 bases, leaving 0 bases between the germline ends. Here the CDR3 reads CSVETEAFF. For the CDR3, the DNA is TGCAGCGTTGAAACTGAAGCTTTCTTT.

This clonotype came up many times. The CDR3 is CSAMAGSYEQYF. The CDR3, as DNA: TGCAGTGCTATGGCCGGATCCTACGAGCAGTACTTC. The chain employs TRBV20-1 and TRBJ2-7; D call uncertain. From germline, CDR1 is DFQATT and CDR2 SNEGSKA (reference sequence). CDR3 length equals 12 residues. Trimming pared 4 bases from V and 1 base from J, leaving 8 bases between.

Only one count was recorded for this clonotype. The rearrangement uses TRBV21-1 and TRBJ2-7; the tabulated D call, TRBD2, remains unverified against the DNA. TRBV21-1 is recorded as a pseudogene. The CDR3 length is 16 residues. The CDR3 nucleotides are TGTGCCAGCAGCAAAGTTCCCTCAACAGAGATATACGAGCAGTACTTC. Amino acid sequence: CASSKVPSTEIYEQYF.

The CDR3 region is CSVESPGLAGGKTYNEQFF. In DNA form, the CDR3 reads TGCAGCGTTGAATCTCCGGGACTAGCGGGAGGGAAAACCTACAATGAGCAGTTCTTC. The chain uses TRBV29-1 and TRBJ2-1, with TRBD2 identical over 16 bases. Germline CDR1 and CDR2: SQVTM and ANQGSEA. The CDR3 extends over 19 amino acids. V lost 2 bases and J lost 2; bases outside the gene matches: 9.

V is TRBV5-8 and J is TRBJ1-2, with D perhaps matching TRBD1 (6 bases). CDR3 length: 14 amino acids. V was shortened by 8 bases and J by 1 base, with 15 bases between the two germline ends. In germline, CDR1 is SGHTS, CDR2 YDEGEE. CDR3 nucleotide sequence: TGTGCCAGTCCGGCAGGGGCTAATAACTATGGCTACACCTTC. It encodes CASPAGANNYGYTF.

This rearrangement joins TRBV28 to TRBJ1-1; TRBD1 matches 8 bases. V shed 9 bases, J shed 0 bases, and the junction held 12 bases outside the gene matches. This CDR3 spans 16 amino acids. Germline CDR1 is MDHEN and CDR2 is SYDVKM. CDR3 in DNA: TGTGCCAGTAGGAACCAGGGGGCTTTGATGAACACTGAAGCTTTCTTT. Protein sequence: CASRNQGALMNTEAFF.

This clonotype was found a few times. This sequence joins TRBV21-1 and TRBJ2-7. TRBV21-1 is listed as a pseudogene. There are 13 residues in the CDR3. As DNA, the CDR3 is TGTGCCAGCAGCAAGACGAGCCAGGACGAGCAGTACTTC. The encoded protein is CASSKTSQDEQYF.

The sample holds many counts of this clonotype. The chain couples TRBV2 to TRBJ2-1; 9 nucleotides line up with TRBD1. After removal of 8 bases from V and 3 bases from J, the junction contained 5 bases not matched to a gene. The CDR3 is 14 residues long. CDR1 is SNHLY and CDR2 is FYNNEI in the germline V gene. In nucleotides, the CDR3 is TGTGCCAGCCTAGACAGGGGGTTCTACAATGAGCAGTTCTTC. Translating it yields CASLDRGFYNEQFF.

This clonotype was seen more than once but under ten times. One end of the junction fails to match germline, which may point to a read error. The chain combines TRBV9 with TRBJ2-2, with TRBD2 identical over 10 bases. The germline CDR1 and CDR2 sequences are SGDLS and YYNGEE. CDR3 length: 19 amino acids. The DNA for the CDR3 is TGTGCCAGCAGCGAGAGGGCAACACTAGCGGGGAAAAACACCGGGGAGCCGTTTTTT. Protein sequence: CASSERATLAGKNTGEPFF. The entire variable domain, with the rest obtained from reference TRBV9 and TRBJ2-2, is as follows: DSGVTQTPKHLITATGQRVTLRCSPRSGDLSVYWYQQSLDQGLQFLIQYYNGEERAKGNILERFSAQQFPDLHSELNLSSLELGDSALYFCASSERATLAGKNTGEPFFGEGSRLTVL.

This clonotype was counted between two and nine times. The rearrangement uses TRBV3-1 and TRBJ2-7; 7 bases agree with TRBD1. Germline V gene lookup returns CDR1 LGHDT and CDR2 YNNKEL (reference sequence). The CDR3 totals 15 residues. V was pared by 4 bases and J by 3 bases, with 9 bases of the junction left unmatched. The CDR3 here is CASSPSRGTVYEQYF. The DNA of the CDR3 is TGTGCCAGCAGCCCTTCGAGGGGGACAGTCTACGAGCAGTACTTC.

This clonotype showed up many times. The chain links TRBV7-3 to TRBJ2-3, with 10 nucleotides matching TRBD2. Germline V gene data show CDR1 as SGHTA and CDR2 as FQGTGA. The junction had 2 bases not matched to a gene; V was cut back by 1 base and J by 1 base. This CDR3 has 16 amino acids. Here the CDR3 reads CASSLKAGGRTDTQYF. In DNA form, the CDR3 reads TGTGCCAGCAGCTTAAAAGCGGGAGGGCGCACAGATACGCAGTATTTT.